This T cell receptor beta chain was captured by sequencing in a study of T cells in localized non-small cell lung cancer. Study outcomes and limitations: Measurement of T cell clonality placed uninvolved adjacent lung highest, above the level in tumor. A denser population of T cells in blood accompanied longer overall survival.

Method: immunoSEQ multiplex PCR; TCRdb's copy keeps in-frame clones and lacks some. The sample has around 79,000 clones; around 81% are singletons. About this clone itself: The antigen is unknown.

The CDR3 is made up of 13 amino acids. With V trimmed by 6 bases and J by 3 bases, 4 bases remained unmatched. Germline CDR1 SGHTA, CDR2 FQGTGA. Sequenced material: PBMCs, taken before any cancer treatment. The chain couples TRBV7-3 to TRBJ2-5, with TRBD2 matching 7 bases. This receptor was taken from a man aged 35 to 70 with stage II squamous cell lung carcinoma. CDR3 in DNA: TGTGCCAGCAGTCGGGGGGTTGAAGAGACCCAGTACTTC. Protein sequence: CASSRGVEETQYF.